This T cell receptor (beta chain) stems from a study of blood T cell repertoires in COVID-19. The protocol was immunoSEQ multiplex PCR, while the TCRdb copy is restricted to in-frame clones and leaves out a portion. The sample records around 21,000 clones, around 74% being singletons. CDR1 and CDR2 (germline): KGHDR, SFDVKD. The CDR3 consists of 16 residues. Trimming stripped 0 bases from V and 3 bases from J, with 10 bases between. The sequencing sample was made of peripheral blood. The V call is TRBV24-1, the J call TRBJ1-4; TRBD1 might be the D (5 bases). The TCR was taken from a man older than 75 with acute or convalescent COVID-19. The CDR3 loop reads CATSDLPGGANEKLFF. The CDR3 DNA sequence: TGTGCCACCAGTGATTTGCCCGGGGGAGCTAATGAAAAACTGTTTTTT.